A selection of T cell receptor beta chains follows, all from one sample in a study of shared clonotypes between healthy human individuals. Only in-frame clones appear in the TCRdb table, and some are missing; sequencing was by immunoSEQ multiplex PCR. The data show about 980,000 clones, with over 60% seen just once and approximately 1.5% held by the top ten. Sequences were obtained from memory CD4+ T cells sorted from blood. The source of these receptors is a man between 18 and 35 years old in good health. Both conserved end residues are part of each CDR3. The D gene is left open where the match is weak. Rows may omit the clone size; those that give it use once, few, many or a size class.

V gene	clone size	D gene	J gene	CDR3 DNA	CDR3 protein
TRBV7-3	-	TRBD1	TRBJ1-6	TGTGCCAGCAGCAAACAGGGGGCGGGTTCACCCCTCCACTTT	CASSKQGAGSPLHF
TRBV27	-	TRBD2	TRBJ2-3	TGTGCCAGCATGGGGCTAGCGGCCACAGATACGCAGTATTTT	CASMGLAATDTQYF
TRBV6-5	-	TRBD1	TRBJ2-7	TGTGCCAGCAGAGGACAGGGAAAATCCTACGAGCAGTACTTC	CASRGQGKSYEQYF
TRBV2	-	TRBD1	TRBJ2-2	TGTGCCAGCAGAGGGACAGGCGCGAACACCGGGGAGCTGTTTTTT	CASRGTGANTGELFF
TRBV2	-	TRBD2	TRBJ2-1	TGTGCCAGCAATCCTCTAGCGGGGGCGGTCAATGAGCAGTTCTTC	CASNPLAGAVNEQFF
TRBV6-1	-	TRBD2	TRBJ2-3	TGTGCCAGCAGAGGACTAGCGGGACTCACAGATACGCAGTATTTT	CASRGLAGLTDTQYF
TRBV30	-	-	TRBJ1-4	TGTGCCTGGAGTCACGGGGGGAGTAATGAAAAACTGTTTTTT	CAWSHGGSNEKLFF
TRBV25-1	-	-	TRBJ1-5	TGTGCCAGCAGTGAAGTGGGCAATCAGCCCCAGCATTTT	CASSEVGNQPQHF
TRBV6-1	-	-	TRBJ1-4	TGTGCCAGCAAGCAGGGGCAGGCAACTAATGAAAAACTGTTTTTT	CASKQGQATNEKLFF
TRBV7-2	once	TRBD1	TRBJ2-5	TGTGCCAGCAGCCCCCGGGACAGGGGGAGAGAGACCCAGTACTTC	CASSPRDRGRETQYF
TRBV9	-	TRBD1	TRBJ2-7	TGTGCCAGCAGCGCTGGGACAGGGAAGTACGAGCAGTACTTC	CASSAGTGKYEQYF
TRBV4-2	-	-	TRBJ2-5	TGTGCCAGCAGCCAAGCTAACCAAGAGACCCAGTACTTC	CASSQANQETQYF
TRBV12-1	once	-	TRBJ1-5	TGTGCCAGCAGCTTTGGGTGGTGGAATCAGCCCCAGCATTTT	CASSFGWWNQPQHF
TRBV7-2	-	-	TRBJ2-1	TGTGCCAGCAGCTTAAAGCGGCTTCCTTACAATGAGCAGTTCTTC	CASSLKRLPYNEQFF
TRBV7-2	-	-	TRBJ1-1	TGTGCCAGCAGCTTAAACCGGCTTGAAGCTTTCTTT	CASSLNRLEAFF
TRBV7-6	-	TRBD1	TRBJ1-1	TGTGCCAGCAGCGTCCGACAGGGTGAAGCTTTCTTT	CASSVRQGEAFF
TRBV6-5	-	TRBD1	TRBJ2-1	TGTGCCAGCCGCGCCAGGGGGCCCTACAATGAGCAGTTCTTC	CASRARGPYNEQFF
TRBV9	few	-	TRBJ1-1	TGTGCCAGCAGCGTAGTGGAGCGGAACACTGAAGCTTTCTTT	CASSVVERNTEAFF
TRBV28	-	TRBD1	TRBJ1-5	TGTGCCAGCACTCCGACAGGGATGGATCAGCCCCAGCATTTT	CASTPTGMDQPQHF
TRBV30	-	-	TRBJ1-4	TGTGCCTGGAGTAAAAGGCGGACCACGAATGAAAAACTGTTTTTT	CAWSKRRTTNEKLFF
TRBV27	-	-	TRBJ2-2	TGTGCCAGCAGTTTGTCCCGGACGGCCAACACCGGGGAGCTGTTTTTT	CASSLSRTANTGELFF
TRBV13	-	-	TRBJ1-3	TGTGCCAGCAGCCGATACTCTGGAAACACCATATATTTT	CASSRYSGNTIYF
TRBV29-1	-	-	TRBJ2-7	TGCAGCGTTCTGGGATCCTTGGGCGAGCAGTACTTC	CSVLGSLGEQYF
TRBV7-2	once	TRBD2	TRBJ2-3	TGTGCCAGCAGCTTAGTCCTTAGCGGGAGGGCCTCGGATACGCAGTATTTT	CASSLVLSGRASDTQYF
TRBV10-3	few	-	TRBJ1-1	TGTGCCATCAGTGGGGAGGCGAGCACTGAAGCTTTCTTT	CAISGEASTEAFF
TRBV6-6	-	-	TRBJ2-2	TGTGCCAGCAGTAAACCCGGGGAAGCCGGGGAGCTGTTTTTT	CASSKPGEAGELFF
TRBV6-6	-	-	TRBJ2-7	TGTGCCAGCTCGGGTCAGGTCTCCTACGAGCAGTACTTC	CASSGQVSYEQYF
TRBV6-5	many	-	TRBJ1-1	TGTGCCAGCAGGTGGGCGGGGAACACTGAAGCTTTCTTT	CASRWAGNTEAFF
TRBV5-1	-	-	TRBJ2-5	TGCGCCAGCAGACCTTTTTTAAGGAGGGACCAAGAGACCCAGTACTTC	CASRPFLRRDQETQYF
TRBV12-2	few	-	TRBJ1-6	TGTGCAAGTCGCTTAGCCGAGCAAGGGGTTAGGTCACCCCTCCACTTT	CASRLAEQGVRSPLHF
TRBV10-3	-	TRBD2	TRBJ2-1	TGTGCCACCATAGCGGGGGGCTCCAATGAGCAGTTCTTC	CATIAGGSNEQFF
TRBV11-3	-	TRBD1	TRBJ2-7	TGTGCCAGCAGCCGGGACAGGATGAGCGAGCAGTACTTC	CASSRDRMSEQYF
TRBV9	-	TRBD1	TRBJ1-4	TGTGCCAGCAGCACAGGGGCAGGGTTAGGAAATGAAAAACTGTTTTTT	CASSTGAGLGNEKLFF
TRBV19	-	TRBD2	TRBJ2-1	TGTGCCAGTAGTATCGCTAGCGGGAGAAGAAACAATGAGCAGTTCTTC	CASSIASGRRNNEQFF
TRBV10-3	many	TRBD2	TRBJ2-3	TGTGCCACGGGACTAGCGGGAGCGGCAGATACGCAGTATTTT	CATGLAGAADTQYF
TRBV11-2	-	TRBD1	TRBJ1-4	TGTGCCAGCAGCCTAGACAGGGCCGATGAAAAACTGTTTTTT	CASSLDRADEKLFF
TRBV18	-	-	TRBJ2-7	TGTGCCAGCTCACCACCAACAGGGTCCTCAATTCGGGAGCAGTACTTC	CASSPPTGSSIREQYF
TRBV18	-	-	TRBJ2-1	TGTGCCAGCTCACCACAGGCGGGTCGGTCCTACAATGAGCAGTTCTTC	CASSPQAGRSYNEQFF
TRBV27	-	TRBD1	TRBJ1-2	TGTGCCAGCAGCTCAACAGGGGGGTATGGCTACACCTTC	CASSSTGGYGYTF
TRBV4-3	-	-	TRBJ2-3	TGCGCCAGCAGCCAAGGATATGTGGACACAGATACGCAGTATTTT	CASSQGYVDTDTQYF
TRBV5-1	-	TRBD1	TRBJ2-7	TGCGCCAGCAGCTTTGACAGGGCGTACTACGAGCAGTACTTC	CASSFDRAYYEQYF
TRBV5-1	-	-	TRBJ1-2	TGCGCCAGCAGCTTTGATCCTAACTATGGCTACACCTTC	CASSFDPNYGYTF
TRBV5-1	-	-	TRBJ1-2	TGCGCCAGCGGCGGCGGGACACCAGCTAACTATGGCTACACCTTC	CASGGGTPANYGYTF
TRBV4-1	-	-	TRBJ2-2	TGCGCCAGCAGCCAAATTGGCGGGGAGCTGTTTTTT	CASSQIGGELFF
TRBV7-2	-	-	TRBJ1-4	TGTGCCAGCAGAAGATCGGGGAATGAAAAACTGTTTTTT	CASRRSGNEKLFF
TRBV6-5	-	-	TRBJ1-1	TGTGCCAGCAGCCGCGGCGGGGGTGGAAACACTGAAGCTTTCTTT	CASSRGGGGNTEAFF
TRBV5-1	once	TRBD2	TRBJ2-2	TGCGCCAGCAGCTTACCGGGAGGCGGGGAGCTGTTTTTT	CASSLPGGGELFF
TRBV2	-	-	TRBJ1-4	TGTGCCAGCAATAAAGGGACCACATCAACTAATGAAAAACTGTTTTTT	CASNKGTTSTNEKLFF
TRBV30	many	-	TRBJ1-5	TGTGCCTGGAGTAAAAAAGGGGATCAGCCCCAGCATTTT	CAWSKKGDQPQHF
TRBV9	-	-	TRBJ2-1	TGTGCCAGCAGCGTAGACCGATTGGGGGAGGCCCGCCATGAGCAGTTCTTC	CASSVDRLGEARHEQFF
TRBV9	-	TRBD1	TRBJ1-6	TGTGCCAGCAGTGGCAGACAGGGGGTAAACCAGAGCTCCTATAATTCACCCCTCCACTTT	CASSGRQGVNQSSYNSPLHF
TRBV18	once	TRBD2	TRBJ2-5	TGTGCCAGCTCAGCCGAAAAGAGCGGGAGTGAGACCCAGTACTTC	CASSAEKSGSETQYF
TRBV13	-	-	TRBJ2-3	TGTGCCACCCAAGTGGGGGGAGCGAGCACAGATACGCAGTATTTT	CATQVGGASTDTQYF
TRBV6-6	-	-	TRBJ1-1	TGTGCCAGCAGTTCATCAGGGCAAGGTCCGTACACTGAAGCTTTCTTT	CASSSSGQGPYTEAFF